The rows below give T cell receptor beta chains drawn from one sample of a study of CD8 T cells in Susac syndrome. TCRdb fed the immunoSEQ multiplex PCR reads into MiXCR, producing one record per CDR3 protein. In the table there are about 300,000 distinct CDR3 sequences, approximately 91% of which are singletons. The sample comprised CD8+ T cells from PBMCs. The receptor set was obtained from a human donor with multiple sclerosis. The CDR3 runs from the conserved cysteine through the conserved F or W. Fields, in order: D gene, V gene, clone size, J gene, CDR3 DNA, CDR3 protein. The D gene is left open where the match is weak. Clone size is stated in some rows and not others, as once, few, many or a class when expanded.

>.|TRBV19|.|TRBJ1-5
TGTGCCAGTAGTCCCTTTGGTGATAGCAATCAGCCCCAGCATTTT
CASSPFGDSNQPQHF
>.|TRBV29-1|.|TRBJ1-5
TGCAGCGTCGTAACAGGGATCAATCAGCCCCAGCATTTT
CSVVTGINQPQHF
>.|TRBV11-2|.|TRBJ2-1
TGTGCCAGCAGGGAGGTGTGGAGCAGGGGGGTATCGGGTAATGAGCAGTTCTTC
CASREVWSRGVSGNEQFF
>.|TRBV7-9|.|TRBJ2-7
TGTGCCAGCTACAAAACCGCCGGGGGTCCCTACGAGCAGTACTTC
CASYKTAGGPYEQYF
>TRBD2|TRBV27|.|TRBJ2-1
TGTGCCAGCAGAATAGCGGGGCGTTACAATGAGCAGTTCTTC
CASRIAGRYNEQFF
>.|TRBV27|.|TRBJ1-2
TGTGCCAGCAAAGATGGCTATGGCTACACCTTC
CASKDGYGYTF
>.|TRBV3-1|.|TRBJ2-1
TGTGCCAGCAGCCGGCGGGAAAGCTCCTACAATGAGCAGTTCTTC
CASSRRESSYNEQFF
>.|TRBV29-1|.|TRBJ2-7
TGCAGCGTTATATCCGGGAGTACCTACGAGCAGTACTTC
CSVISGSTYEQYF
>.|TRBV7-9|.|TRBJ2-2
TGTGCCACCGGGGACACGAACACCGGGGAGCTGTTTTTT
CATGDTNTGELFF
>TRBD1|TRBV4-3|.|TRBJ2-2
TGCGCCAGCAGGAGGACAGGGCTAGCCGGGGAGCTGTTTTTT
CASRRTGLAGELFF
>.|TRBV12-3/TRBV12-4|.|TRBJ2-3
TGTGCCAGCAGCCCGGGACGGAGCACAGATACGCAGTATTTT
CASSPGRSTDTQYF
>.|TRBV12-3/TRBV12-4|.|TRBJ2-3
TGTGCCAGCAGGTTCCTGGGGGGCCCCACAGATACGCAGTATTTT
CASRFLGGPTDTQYF
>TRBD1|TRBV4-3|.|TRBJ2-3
TGCGCCAGCAGCCTCGCGCCGGGACAGGGGTCAGATACGCAGTATTTT
CASSLAPGQGSDTQYF
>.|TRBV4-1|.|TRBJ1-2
TGCGCCAGCAGCCAATTGGCCGGGGGATTTTATGGCTACACCTTC
CASSQLAGGFYGYTF
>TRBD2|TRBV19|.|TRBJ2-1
TGTGCCAGTAGTATGGGAGGGAGGACCTACAATGAGCAGTTCTTC
CASSMGGRTYNEQFF
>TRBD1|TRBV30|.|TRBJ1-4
TGTGCCTGGAGTGAGGGGACAGGGCTAGAGAATGAAAAACTGTTTTTT
CAWSEGTGLENEKLFF
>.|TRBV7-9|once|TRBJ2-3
TGTGCCAGCAGCCCGCTCGGAGGGCCGGCAGATACGCAGTATTTT
CASSPLGGPADTQYF
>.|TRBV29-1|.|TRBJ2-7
TGCAGCGTTGAAGAGTCGGCAGGGGACCCATTTGAGCAGTACTTC
CSVEESAGDPFEQYF
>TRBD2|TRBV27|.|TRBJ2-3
TGTGCCAGCAGCCCAAATCCGGGACTAGCGTATAGCACAGATACGCAGTATTTT
CASSPNPGLAYSTDTQYF
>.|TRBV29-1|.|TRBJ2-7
TGCAGCGTTGACGACGGAACCTACGAGCAGTACTTC
CSVDDGTYEQYF
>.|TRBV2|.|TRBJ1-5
TGTGCCAGCAGTGAACTACGCCTCAATCAGCCCCAGCATTTT
CASSELRLNQPQHF
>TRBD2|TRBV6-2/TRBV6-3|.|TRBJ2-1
TGTGCCAGCAGTTACTCCGAAGCGGGGGGGCTGGATGAGCAGTTCTTC
CASSYSEAGGLDEQFF
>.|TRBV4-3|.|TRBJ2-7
TGCGCCAGCAGCCAAGGACAGTTCTACGAGCAGTACTTC
CASSQGQFYEQYF
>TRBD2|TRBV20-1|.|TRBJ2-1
TGCAGTGCTAGAGATGGCCGACAGCTAGCGGGGGGGCAATCCCAGTTCTTC
CSARDGRQLAGGQSQFF
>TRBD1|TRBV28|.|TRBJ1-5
TGTGCCAGCAGTTTCGGGACAGGGCTCAATCAGCCCCAGCATTTT
CASSFGTGLNQPQHF
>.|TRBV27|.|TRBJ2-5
TGTGCCAGCAGCCCAAAATGGGCCCAAGAGACCCAGTACTTC
CASSPKWAQETQYF
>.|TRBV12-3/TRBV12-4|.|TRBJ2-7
TGTGCCAGCGCCGGACCCCCCTACGAGCAGTACTTC
CASAGPPYEQYF
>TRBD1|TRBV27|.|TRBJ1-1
TGTGCCAGCAGTATCTGGACAGGGGAAGGAGTGGCTGAAGCTTTCTTT
CASSIWTGEGVAEAFF
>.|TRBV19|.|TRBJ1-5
TGTGCCAGTAGTAACGTCGGCAGGTCTCAGCCCCAGCATTTT
CASSNVGRSQPQHF
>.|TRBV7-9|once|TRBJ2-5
TGTGCCAGCAGTCAAACAGGTCTTGGGGAGACCCAGTACTTC
CASSQTGLGETQYF
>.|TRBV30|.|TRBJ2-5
TGTGCCTGGAAGTTGGGGGTAGAGACCCAGTACTTC
CAWKLGVETQYF
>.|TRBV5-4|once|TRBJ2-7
TGTGCCAGCAGCTTGGCCGAAGGGAACGAGCAGTACTTC
CASSLAEGNEQYF
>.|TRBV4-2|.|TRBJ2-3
TGTGCCAGCAGCCAGCCGGACAGGGAGGGTACAGATACGCAGTATTTT
CASSQPDREGTDTQYF
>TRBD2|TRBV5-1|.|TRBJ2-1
TGCGCCAGCAGCCCGGGACATCCGGGACTAGCGGGAACCTACAATGAGCAGTTCTTC
CASSPGHPGLAGTYNEQFF
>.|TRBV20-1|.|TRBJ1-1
TGCAGTGTCGCACCAAGCGGCTCAAACACTGAAGCTTTCTTT
CSVAPSGSNTEAFF
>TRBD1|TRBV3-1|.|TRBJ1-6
TGTGCCAGCAGCTCGGACAGGGGGTTCTACTCACCCCTCCACTTT
CASSSDRGFYSPLHF
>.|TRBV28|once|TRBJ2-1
TGTGCCAGCAACTTAGGGTCCTACGGAGAGCAGTTCTTC
CASNLGSYGEQFF
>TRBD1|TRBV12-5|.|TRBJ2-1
TGTGCTAGCAACGCTCCGGGACAGTACAATGAGCAGTTCTTC
CASNAPGQYNEQFF
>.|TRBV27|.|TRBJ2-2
TGTGCCAGCAGTCCCCCCACTGTAGCGGACACCGGGGAGCTGTTTTTT
CASSPPTVADTGELFF
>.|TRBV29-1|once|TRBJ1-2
TGCAGCGTTGAATGGCGCGGGACCTATGGCTACACCTTC
CSVEWRGTYGYTF
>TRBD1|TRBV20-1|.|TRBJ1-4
TGCAGTGCTAGAGGCCCAGGGGACAGCAATGAAAAACTGTTTTTT
CSARGPGDSNEKLFF
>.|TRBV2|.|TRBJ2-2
TGTGCCAGCAGCCCTACGGGGGTGGCCGGGGAGCTGTTTTTT
CASSPTGVAGELFF
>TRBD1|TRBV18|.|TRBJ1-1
TGTGCCAGCTCACCCCCAGCAGGGGGGGGAGCTGAAGCTTTCTTT
CASSPPAGGGAEAFF
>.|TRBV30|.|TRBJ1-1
TGTGCCTGGAGTTCATCCTCGAACACTGAAGCTTTCTTT
CAWSSSSNTEAFF
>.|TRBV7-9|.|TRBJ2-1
TGTGCCAGCAGCTTAGGGGCGGGACCCTTCAATGAGCAGTTCTTC
CASSLGAGPFNEQFF
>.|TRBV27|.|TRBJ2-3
TGTGCCAGCAGTTCACTTCTAGCAGTTCTAGATACGCAGTATTTT
CASSSLLAVLDTQYF
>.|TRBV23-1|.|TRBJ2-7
TGCGCCAGCAGTCAATCCGAGCACCCGCCTTGGGAGCAGTACTTC
CASSQSEHPPWEQYF
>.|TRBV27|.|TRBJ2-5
TGTGCCAGCAGTTTATCAGTGGGAGAAGAGACCCAGTACTTC
CASSLSVGEETQYF
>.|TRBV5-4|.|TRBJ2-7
TGTGCCAGCAGCTGGGCCGGGAATCCCTACGAGCAGTACTTC
CASSWAGNPYEQYF
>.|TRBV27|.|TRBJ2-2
TGTGCCAGCAGTTCAATGGTTATTGCCGCCGGGGAGCTGTTTTTT
CASSSMVIAAGELFF
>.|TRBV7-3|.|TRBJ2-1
TGTGCCAGCAGCCCCCAGGCAGGGGGGTTTTACAATGAGCAGTTCTTC
CASSPQAGGFYNEQFF
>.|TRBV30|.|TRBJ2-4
TGTGCCTGGAGAACCAGTCGAACCAAAAACATTCAGTACTTC
CAWRTSRTKNIQYF
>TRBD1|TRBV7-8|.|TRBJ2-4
TGTGCCAGCAGCTTAAGCGGGCCTTTCCCGGGACAGGGAGCTTTTGCCAAAAACATTCAGTACTTC
CASSLSGPFPGQGAFAKNIQYF
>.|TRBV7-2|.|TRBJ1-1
TGTGCCAGTGGCTCCGGGCCTCCTGAAGCTTTCTTT
CASGSGPPEAFF
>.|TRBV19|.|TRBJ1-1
TGTGCCAGTAGTTCCGGGACATACGGTACCTACACTGACGCTTTCTTT
CASSSGTYGTYTDAFF
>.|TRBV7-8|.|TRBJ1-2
TGTGCCAGCAGCTTAGATCCAGGGCGCTATGGCTACACCTTC
CASSLDPGRYGYTF
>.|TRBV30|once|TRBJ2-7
TGTGCCTGGGGGGACCGGAGCTCCTACGAGCAGTACTTC
CAWGDRSSYEQYF
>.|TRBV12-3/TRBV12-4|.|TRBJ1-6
TGTGCCAGCAGTTTAGCGCCTGGAGCACCCCTCCACTTT
CASSLAPGAPLHF